A selection of T cell receptor beta chains follows, all from one sample in a study of metastatic and nonmetastatic thyroid tumors. TCRdb reprocessed the PCR reads using MiXCR. Of some 28,000 clones listed, 23% are singletons. Specimen: blood. All receptors derive from a female donor with papillary thyroid cancer or a benign thyroid nodule (not recorded which). Some clones in this sample may be carry-over from other donors' samples. Each CDR3 is given with its conserved first and last residue. The D gene is left open where the match is weak. Rows may omit the clone size; those that give it use once, few, many or a size class.

j_call: TRBJ1-5
clone_size: NA
v_call: TRBV5-1
d_call: NA
cdr3_aa: CASSFGGQTDQHKHF
cdr3_nt: TGCGCCAGCAGCTTCGGAGGACAGACCGATCAGCACAAGCATTTT

j_call: TRBJ1-2
clone_size: many
v_call: TRBV10-3
d_call: NA
cdr3_aa: CAIMETVSDGYTF
cdr3_nt: TGTGCCATCATGGAGACAGTATCGGACGGCTACACCTTC

j_call: TRBJ2-5
clone_size: many
v_call: TRBV29-1
d_call: NA
cdr3_aa: CSVLSLYQETQYF
cdr3_nt: TGCAGCGTTCTCTCCCTGTACCAAGAGACCCAGTACTTC

j_call: TRBJ2-7
clone_size: few
v_call: TRBV12-3/TRBV12-4
d_call: NA
cdr3_aa: CASRTGTPVSYEQYF
cdr3_nt: TGTGCCAGCAGAACCGGGACCCCTGTCTCATACGAACAGTACTTC

j_call: TRBJ2-3
clone_size: many
v_call: TRBV9
d_call: NA
cdr3_aa: CASSGSGAPSTDTQYF
cdr3_nt: TGTGCCAGCAGCGGATCGGGAGCCCCTAGCACAGATACGCAGTATTTT

j_call: TRBJ2-4
clone_size: few
v_call: TRBV3-1
d_call: TRBD1
cdr3_aa: CASSRFGTGRIQNIQYF
cdr3_nt: TGTGCCAGCAGTAGATTCGGGACAGGGCGGATCCAAAACATTCAGTACTTC

j_call: TRBJ2-1
clone_size: many
v_call: TRBV4-1
d_call: NA
cdr3_aa: CASSQEDRYNEQFF
cdr3_nt: TGCGCCAGCAGCCAAGAAGACCGTTACAATGAGCAGTTCTTC

j_call: TRBJ2-7
clone_size: medium-sized
v_call: TRBV6-5
d_call: NA
cdr3_aa: CASSYSEVEGYEQYF
cdr3_nt: TGTGCCAGCAGTTACTCGGAGGTAGAGGGGTACGAGCAGTACTTC

j_call: TRBJ2-5
clone_size: many
v_call: TRBV5-5
d_call: NA
cdr3_aa: CASSLVVVETQYF
cdr3_nt: TGTGCCAGCAGCTTGGTAGTGGTGGAGACCCAGTACTTC

j_call: TRBJ2-2
clone_size: many
v_call: TRBV4-1
d_call: TRBD2
cdr3_aa: CASSQWEASGSGELFF
cdr3_nt: TGCGCCAGCAGCCAATGGGAGGCTAGCGGGTCCGGGGAGCTGTTTTTT

j_call: TRBJ1-2
clone_size: medium-sized
v_call: TRBV6-5
d_call: TRBD1
cdr3_aa: CASSYYGQVSNYGYTF
cdr3_nt: TGTGCCAGCAGTTACTACGGACAGGTCTCTAACTATGGCTACACCTTC

j_call: TRBJ2-5
clone_size: many
v_call: TRBV20-1
d_call: NA
cdr3_aa: CSAPPTDQETQYF
cdr3_nt: TGCAGTGCCCCCCCGACTGACCAAGAGACCCAGTACTTC